This record looks at one T cell receptor beta chain sequence and its context. Original analysis: Estimation of nucleated cell counts was performed using reference gene primer amplification. Produced via immunoSEQ multiplex PCR; TCRdb's table is partial and in-frame only. V and J calls and clone size are as listed in that table; D and trimming were resolved from the DNA. The data hold about 64,000 clones, with 70% to 90% observed a single time. The sample is drawn from a study of blood T cell repertoires in COVID-19. Germline lookup yields CDR1 SGHRS and CDR2 YFSETQ. The CDR3 is 15 amino acids. J gave up 5 bases and V 0 bases, and 2 bases lay outside the gene matches.

The specimen was peripheral blood. The chain uses TRBV5-1 and TRBJ2-1; TRBD2 matches 10 bases. The receptor's source is a man aged 45 to 65 with active COVID-19. CDR3 DNA: TGCGCCAGCAGCTTGGTTAGCGGGAGGAACAATGAGCAGTTCTTC. Its translation is CASSLVSGRNNEQFF. The whole variable domain, remainder taken from reference TRBV5-1 and TRBJ2-1, is KAGVTQTPRYLIKTRGQQVTLSCSPISGHRSVSWYQQTPGQGLQFLFEYFSETQRNKGNFPGRFSGRQFSNSRSEMNVSTLELGDSALYLCASSLVSGRNNEQFFGPGTRLTVL.